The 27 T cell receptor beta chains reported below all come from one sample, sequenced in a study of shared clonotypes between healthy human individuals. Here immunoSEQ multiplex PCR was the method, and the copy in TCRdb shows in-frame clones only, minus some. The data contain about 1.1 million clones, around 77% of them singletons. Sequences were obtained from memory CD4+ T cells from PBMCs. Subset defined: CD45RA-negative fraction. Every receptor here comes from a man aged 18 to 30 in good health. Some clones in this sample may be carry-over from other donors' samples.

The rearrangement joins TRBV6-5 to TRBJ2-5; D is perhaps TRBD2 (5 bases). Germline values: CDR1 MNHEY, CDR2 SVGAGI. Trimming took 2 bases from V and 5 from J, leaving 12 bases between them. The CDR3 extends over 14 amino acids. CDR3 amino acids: CASSYQRRSETQYF. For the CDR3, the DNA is TGTGCCAGCAGTTACCAGCGGCGAAGTGAGACCCAGTACTTC.

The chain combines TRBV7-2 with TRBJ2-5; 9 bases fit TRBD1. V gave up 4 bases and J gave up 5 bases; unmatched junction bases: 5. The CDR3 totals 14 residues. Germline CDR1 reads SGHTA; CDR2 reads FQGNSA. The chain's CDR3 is CASSSPGQGETQYF. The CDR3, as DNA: TGTGCCAGCAGCTCTCCAGGACAGGGGGAGACCCAGTACTTC. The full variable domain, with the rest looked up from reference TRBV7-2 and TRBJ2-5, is GAGVSQSPSNKVTEKGKDVELRCDPISGHTALYWYRQSLGQGLEFLIYFQGNSAPDKSGLPSDRFSAERTGGSVSTLTIQRTQQEDSAVYLCASSSPGQGETQYFGPGTRLLVL.

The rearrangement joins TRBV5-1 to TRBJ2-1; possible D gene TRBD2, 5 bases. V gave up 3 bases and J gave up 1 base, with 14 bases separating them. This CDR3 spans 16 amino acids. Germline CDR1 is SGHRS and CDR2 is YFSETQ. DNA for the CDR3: TGCGCCAGCAGCTGGGGAGACGGCCTATCCTACAATGAGCAGTTCTTC. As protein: CASSWGDGLSYNEQFF. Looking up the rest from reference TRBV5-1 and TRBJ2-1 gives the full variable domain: KAGVTQTPRYLIKTRGQQVTLSCSPISGHRSVSWYQQTPGQGLQFLFEYFSETQRNKGNFPGRFSGRQFSNSRSEMNVSTLELGDSALYLCASSWGDGLSYNEQFFGPGTRLTVL.

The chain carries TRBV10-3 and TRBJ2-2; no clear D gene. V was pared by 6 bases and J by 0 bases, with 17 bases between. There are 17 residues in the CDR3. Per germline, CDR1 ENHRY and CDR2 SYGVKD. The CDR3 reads CAIRVDADTTNTGELFF. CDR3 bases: TGTGCCATCAGGGTGGATGCTGACACCACGAACACCGGGGAGCTGTTTTTT.

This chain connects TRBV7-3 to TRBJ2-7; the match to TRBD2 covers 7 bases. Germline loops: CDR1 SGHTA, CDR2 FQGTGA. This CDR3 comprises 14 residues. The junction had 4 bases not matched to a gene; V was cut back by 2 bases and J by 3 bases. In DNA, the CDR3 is TGTGCCAGCAGCTTAGGGGCTAGCGGCTACGAGCAGTACTTC. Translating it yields CASSLGASGYEQYF.

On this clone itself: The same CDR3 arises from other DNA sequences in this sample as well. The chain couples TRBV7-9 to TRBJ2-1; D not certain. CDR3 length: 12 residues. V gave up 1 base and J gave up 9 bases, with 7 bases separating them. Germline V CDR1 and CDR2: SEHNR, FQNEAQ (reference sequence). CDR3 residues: CASSLVWGEQFF. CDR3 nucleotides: TGTGCCAGCAGCTTAGTGTGGGGTGAGCAGTTCTTC.

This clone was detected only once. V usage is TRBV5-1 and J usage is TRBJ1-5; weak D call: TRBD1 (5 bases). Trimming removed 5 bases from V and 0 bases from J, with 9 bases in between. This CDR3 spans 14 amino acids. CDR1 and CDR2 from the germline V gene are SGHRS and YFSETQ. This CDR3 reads CASSKDNSNQPQHF. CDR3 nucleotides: TGCGCCAGCAGTAAGGACAATAGCAATCAGCCCCAGCATTTT. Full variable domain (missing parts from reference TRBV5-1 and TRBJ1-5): KAGVTQTPRYLIKTRGQQVTLSCSPISGHRSVSWYQQTPGQGLQFLFEYFSETQRNKGNFPGRFSGRQFSNSRSEMNVSTLELGDSALYLCASSKDNSNQPQHFGDGTRLSIL.

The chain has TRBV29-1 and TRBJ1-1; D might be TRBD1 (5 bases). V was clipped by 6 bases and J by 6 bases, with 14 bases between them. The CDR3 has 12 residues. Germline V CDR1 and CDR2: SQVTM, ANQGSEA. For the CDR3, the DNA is TGCAGCGTGAGTTCAGGGAGAGCTGAAGCTTTCTTT. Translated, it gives CSVSSGRAEAFF.

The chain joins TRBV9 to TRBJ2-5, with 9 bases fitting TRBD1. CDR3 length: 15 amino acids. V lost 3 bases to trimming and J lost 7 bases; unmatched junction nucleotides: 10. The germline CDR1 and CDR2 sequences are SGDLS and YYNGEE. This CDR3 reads CASSATQGAGGTQYF. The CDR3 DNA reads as TGTGCCAGCAGCGCTACACAGGGGGCCGGGGGGACCCAGTACTTC.

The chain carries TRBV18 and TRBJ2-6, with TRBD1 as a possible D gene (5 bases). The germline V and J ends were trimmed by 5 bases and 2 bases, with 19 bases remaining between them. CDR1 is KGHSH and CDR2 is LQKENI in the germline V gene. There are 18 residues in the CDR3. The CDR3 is CASSVAGRVGAGANVLTF. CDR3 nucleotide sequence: TGTGCCAGCTCAGTCGCCGGTCGGGTAGGGGCTGGGGCCAACGTCCTGACTTTC.

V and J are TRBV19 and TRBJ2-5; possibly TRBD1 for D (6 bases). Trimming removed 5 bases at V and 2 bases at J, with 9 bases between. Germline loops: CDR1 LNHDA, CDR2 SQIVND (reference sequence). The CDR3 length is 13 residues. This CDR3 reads CASSSQGQETQYF. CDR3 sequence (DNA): TGTGCCAGTAGTTCCCAGGGGCAAGAGACCCAGTACTTC.

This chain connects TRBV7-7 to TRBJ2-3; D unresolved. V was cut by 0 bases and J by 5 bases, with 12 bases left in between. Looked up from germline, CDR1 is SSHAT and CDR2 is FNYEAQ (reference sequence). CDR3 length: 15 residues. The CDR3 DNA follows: TGTGCCAGCAGCTTAGCGTTGGCGGAAATAGATACGCAGTATTTT. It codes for CASSLALAEIDTQYF.

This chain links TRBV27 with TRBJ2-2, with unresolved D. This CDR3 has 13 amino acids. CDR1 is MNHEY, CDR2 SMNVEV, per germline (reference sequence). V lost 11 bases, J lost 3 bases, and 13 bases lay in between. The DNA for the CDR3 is TGTGCCCACGTTAGCCTGCACACCGGGGAGCTGTTTTTT. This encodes CAHVSLHTGELFF.

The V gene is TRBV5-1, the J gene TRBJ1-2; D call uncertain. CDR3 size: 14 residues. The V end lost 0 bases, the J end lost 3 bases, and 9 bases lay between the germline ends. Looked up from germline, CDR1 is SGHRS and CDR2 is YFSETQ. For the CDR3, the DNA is TGCGCCAGCAGCTTGGTCCGGGCCGACTATGGCTACACCTTC. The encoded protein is CASSLVRADYGYTF.

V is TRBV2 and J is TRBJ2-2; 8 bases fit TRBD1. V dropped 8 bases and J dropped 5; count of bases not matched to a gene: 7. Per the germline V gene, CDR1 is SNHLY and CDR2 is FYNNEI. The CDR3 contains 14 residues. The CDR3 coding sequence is TGTGCCAGCCAGCCCAGGACAGGGACCGGGGAGCTGTTTTTT. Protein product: CASQPRTGTGELFF.

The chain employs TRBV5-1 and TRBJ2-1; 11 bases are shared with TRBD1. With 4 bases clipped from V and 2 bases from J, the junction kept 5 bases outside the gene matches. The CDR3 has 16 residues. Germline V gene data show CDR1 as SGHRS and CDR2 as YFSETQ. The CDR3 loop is CASSIGQGAAYNEQFF. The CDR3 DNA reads TGCGCCAGCAGCATCGGACAGGGGGCCGCCTACAATGAGCAGTTCTTC.

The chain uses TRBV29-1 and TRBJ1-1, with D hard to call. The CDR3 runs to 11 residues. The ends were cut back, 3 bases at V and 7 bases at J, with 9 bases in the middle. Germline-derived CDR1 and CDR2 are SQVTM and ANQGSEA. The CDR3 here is CSVDSRNEAFF. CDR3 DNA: TGCAGCGTTGACAGTCGAAATGAAGCTTTCTTT.

The CDR3 region has the DNA TGTGCCAGCAGCCCGGGACGGTTCCAAGAGACCCAGTACTTC. Amino acids: CASSPGRFQETQYF. The chain joins TRBV5-8 to TRBJ2-5; D may be TRBD1 or TRBD2 (5 bases each). Per the germline V gene, CDR1 is SGHTS and CDR2 is YDEGEE. The CDR3 covers 14 residues. Trimming cost V 4 bases and J 1 base, with 11 bases left between them.

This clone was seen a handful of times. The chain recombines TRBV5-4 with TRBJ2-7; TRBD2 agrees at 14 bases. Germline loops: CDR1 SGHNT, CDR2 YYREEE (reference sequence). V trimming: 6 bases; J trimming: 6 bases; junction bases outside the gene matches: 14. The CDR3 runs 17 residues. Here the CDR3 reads CASNPPGTSGSASEQYF. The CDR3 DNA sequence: TGTGCCAGCAACCCCCCTGGGACTAGCGGGAGCGCCAGCGAGCAGTACTTC.

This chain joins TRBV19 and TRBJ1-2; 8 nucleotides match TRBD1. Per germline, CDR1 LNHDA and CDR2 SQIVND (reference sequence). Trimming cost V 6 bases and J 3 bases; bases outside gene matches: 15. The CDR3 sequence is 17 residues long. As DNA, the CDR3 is TGTGCCAGTAGGAACCGGGACAGGAGAAAGGCGGACTATGGCTACACCTTC. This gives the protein CASRNRDRRKADYGYTF.

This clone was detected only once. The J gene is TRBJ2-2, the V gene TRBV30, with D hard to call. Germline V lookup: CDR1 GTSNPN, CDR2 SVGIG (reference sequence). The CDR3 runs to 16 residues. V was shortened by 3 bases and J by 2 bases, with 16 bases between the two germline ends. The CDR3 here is CAWSARWRRNTGELFF. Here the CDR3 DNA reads TGTGCCTGGAGCGCCCGGTGGCGGAGAAACACCGGGGAGCTGTTTTTT. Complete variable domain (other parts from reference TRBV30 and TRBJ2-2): SQTIHQWPATLVQPVGSPLSLECTVEGTSNPNLYWYRQAAGRGLQLLFYSVGIGQISSEVPQNLSASRPQDRQFILSSKKLLLSDSGFYLCAWSARWRRNTGELFFGEGSRLTVL.

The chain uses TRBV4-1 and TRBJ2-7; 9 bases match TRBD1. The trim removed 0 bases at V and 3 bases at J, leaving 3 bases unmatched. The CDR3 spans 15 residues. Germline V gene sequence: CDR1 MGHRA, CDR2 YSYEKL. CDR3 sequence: CASSQDEDRGYEQYF. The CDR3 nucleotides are TGCGCCAGCAGCCAAGACGAGGACAGGGGCTACGAGCAGTACTTC.

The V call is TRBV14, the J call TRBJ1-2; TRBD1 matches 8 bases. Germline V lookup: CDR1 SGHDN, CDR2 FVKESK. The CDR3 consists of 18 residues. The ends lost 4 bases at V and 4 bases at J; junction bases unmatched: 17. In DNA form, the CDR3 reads TGTGCCAGCAGCCTGTTATCCGGGACAGGTGGTTTCCTCTATGGCTACACCTTC. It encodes CASSLLSGTGGFLYGYTF.

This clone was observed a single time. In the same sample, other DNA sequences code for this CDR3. CDR3 nucleotides: TGTGCCACCAGCAGAGATCCAGCATACGAGCAGTACTTC. Amino acid sequence: CATSRDPAYEQYF. This chain joins TRBV15 and TRBJ2-7; D gene unclear. V was clipped by 0 bases and J by 4 bases, with 7 bases between them. CDR3 length: 13 residues. Germline CDR1 LNHNV, CDR2 YYDKDF (reference sequence).

CDR3 DNA: TGCAGTGCTCCTTCGGGAGGGCCGGAGTTCTTC. Its translation: CSAPSGGPEFF. V is TRBV20-1 and J is TRBJ2-1; 8 nucleotides align to TRBD2. Per the germline V gene, CDR1 is DFQATT and CDR2 is SNEGSKA (reference sequence). J lost 14 bases, V lost 5 bases, and 8 bases had no gene match. The CDR3 runs 11 residues.

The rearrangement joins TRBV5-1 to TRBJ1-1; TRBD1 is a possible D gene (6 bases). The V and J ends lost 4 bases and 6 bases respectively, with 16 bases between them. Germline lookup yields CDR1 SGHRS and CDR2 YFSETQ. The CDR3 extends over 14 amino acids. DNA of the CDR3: TGCGCCAGCAGCCCTACAGGGACTATCGCTGAAGCTTTCTTT. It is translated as CASSPTGTIAEAFF.

CDR3 in amino acids: CASSQDGLAGVGEQYF. CDR3 coding DNA: TGTGCCAGCAGCCAAGACGGCCTAGCGGGAGTAGGCGAGCAGTACTTC. The rearrangement uses TRBV4-2 and TRBJ2-7; 10 bases map to TRBD2. The germline V gene has CDR1 LGHNA and CDR2 YNFKEQ. CDR3 size: 16 residues. V lost 0 bases, J lost 6 bases, and 8 bases stayed unmatched.